This T cell receptor beta chain originates from a study of blood T cell repertoires in COVID-19. Measured with immunoSEQ multiplex PCR; TCRdb has only the in-frame clones, and not every one. The table has about 170,000 clones, 87% seen once; the top ten hold over 7%. The CDR3 length is 13 residues. Germline V gives CDR1 SGHDT, CDR2 YYEEEE. V dropped 7 bases and J dropped 2 bases, with 11 bases sitting between them. The material sequenced was PBMCs or T cells enriched from blood (not recorded which). The clonotype comes from a woman aged 45-59 years who had recovered from COVID-19. V is TRBV5-6 and J is TRBJ2-3; possibly TRBD1 for D (5 bases). CDR3 residues: CASLDTYTDTQYF. The CDR3 nucleotides read TGTGCCAGCCTGGACACCTACACAGATACGCAGTATTTT. The whole variable domain, remainder taken from reference TRBV5-6 and TRBJ2-3, is DAGVTQSPTHLIKTRGQQVTLRCSPKSGHDTVSWYQQALGQGPQFIFQYYEEEERQRGNFPDRFSGHQFPNYSSELNVNALLLGDSALYLCASLDTYTDTQYFGPGTRLTVL.